Presented here are 8 T cell receptor beta chains from one specimen sequenced in a study of CD8+ T cells in alopecia areata. After isolation, RNA underwent reverse transcription to generate cDNA as the sequencing template. TCRdb keeps only in-frame clones here, not all; method: immunoSEQ multiplex PCR. This sample carries about 110,000 clones, 58% of them seen once, and the ten largest clones take around 25%. Sequenced material: NKG2D-low CD8+ T cells sorted from blood. The source of these receptors is a human donor with alopecia areata.

J is TRBJ2-5 and V is TRBV13, with D maybe TRBD2 (5 bases). The CDR3 loop spans 14 amino acids. The germline V gene has CDR1 PRHDT and CDR2 FYEKMQ (reference sequence). The ends were cut back, 3 bases at V and 4 bases at J, with 12 bases in the middle. Written as DNA, the CDR3 is TGTGCCAGCAGCTTGAGGGTGAAGCGAGAGACCCAGTACTTC. Translated, it gives CASSLRVKRETQYF.

V and J are TRBV13 and TRBJ2-5; tentative D call: TRBD2 (6 bases). The germline gives CDR1 PRHDT, CDR2 FYEKMQ (reference sequence). Deletions cut 4 bases from V and 1 base from J, with 13 bases between. The CDR3 extends over 15 amino acids. The CDR3 DNA reads as TGTGCCAGCAGCTCCCGTGGGGGGACCCAAGAGACCCAGTACTTC. Its protein is CASSSRGGTQETQYF.

The V and J genes are TRBV5-7 and TRBJ2-3; either TRBD1 or TRBD2 may fit D (6 bases each). TRBV5-7 is given ORF status, its function remaining uncertain. CDR3 size: 13 residues. V dropped 9 bases and J dropped 3 bases, with 14 bases sitting between them. The CDR3 sequence: CATPRGATDTQYF. Here the CDR3 DNA reads TGTGCCACCCCGAGGGGGGCGACAGATACGCAGTATTTT.

The genes are TRBV5-1 and TRBJ2-3; D remains unclear. The germline CDR1 and CDR2 sequences are SGHRS and YFSETQ. This CDR3 has 15 amino acids. V lost 0 bases and J lost 2, with 10 bases in between. The CDR3 DNA follows: TGCGCCAGCAGCTTGGCCGGTACTATCACAGATACGCAGTATTTT. As protein: CASSLAGTITDTQYF.

The sample holds one count of this clone. J is TRBJ1-5 and V is TRBV30; 8 nucleotides match TRBD1. The CDR3 is 14 amino acids. CDR1 and CDR2 from the germline V gene are GTSNPN and SVGIG (reference sequence). V shed 2 bases, J shed 9 bases, and the junction held 9 bases outside the gene matches. The CDR3, as DNA: TGTGCCTGGAGTCAAGGACAGGGAAGTGGGCCCCAGCATTTT. Its translation: CAWSQGQGSGPQHF.

This clone was counted only a few times. J is TRBJ2-3 and V is TRBV28, with D perhaps matching TRBD2 (6 bases). V was trimmed by 3 bases and J by 0 bases, leaving 10 bases between them. Germline values: CDR1 MDHEN, CDR2 SYDVKM. The CDR3 covers 15 residues. The CDR3 DNA sequence: TGTGCCAGCAGTTTGGCTAGCGAGAGCACAGATACGCAGTATTTT. This codes for CASSLASESTDTQYF.

The chain couples TRBV5-6 to TRBJ2-7; 8 positions agree with TRBD2. V dropped 2 bases and J dropped 1; count of bases not matched to a gene: 2. The germline gives CDR1 SGHDT, CDR2 YYEEEE. The CDR3 loop spans 14 amino acids. The CDR3 nucleotides read TGTGCCAGCAGCTTACCGGGAGGGTCCTACGAGCAGTACTTC. The encoded protein is CASSLPGGSYEQYF.

The chain uses TRBV29-1 and TRBJ2-6; 7 bases fit TRBD1. The germline V gene encodes CDR1 SQVTM and CDR2 ANQGSEA. This CDR3 comprises 16 residues. Trimming cost V 2 bases and J 0 bases; bases outside gene matches: 4. The CDR3, as DNA: TGCAGCGTTGAACCGACAGGGAGCTCTGGGGCCAACGTCCTGACTTTC. This codes for CSVEPTGSSGANVLTF.